One and the same sample provided the 15 T cell receptor beta chains below, sequenced in a study of brain T cells in children with intractable seizures. Indicated time point: blood from clinic visit 5 months post-surgery; TSC patient then seizure free. Sequencing was performed with immunoSEQ multiplex PCR; in TCRdb, only in-frame clones are kept and a portion is missing. This sample has approximately 330,000 clones, with more than 85% found just once. The sequencing here drew on peripheral blood, taken more than 4 months after surgery. The receptors derive from a boy in the first two years of life with tuberous sclerosis and intractable seizures.

The J gene is TRBJ2-1, the V gene TRBV5-4; D is perhaps TRBD1 or TRBD2 (6 bases each). Germline CDR1 reads SGHNT; CDR2 reads YYREEE (reference sequence). This CDR3 is built from 17 residues. The V end lost 2 bases, the J end lost 3 bases, and 18 bases lay between the germline ends. CDR3 bases: TGTGCCAGCAGCTTAATCATGTCCGGAGGGGGCTACAATGAGCAGTTCTTC. Translating it yields CASSLIMSGGGYNEQFF.

The J gene is TRBJ2-1, the V gene TRBV29-1; TRBD2 aligns across 11 bases. CDR1 and CDR2 from the germline V gene are SQVTM and ANQGSEA. There are 14 residues in the CDR3. Trimming removed 6 bases from V and 8 bases from J; junction bases left unmatched: 9. CDR3 in DNA: TGCAGCGTGGGGACTAGCGGAACTTCGGATGAGCAGTTCTTC. Translation: CSVGTSGTSDEQFF.

This rearrangement joins TRBV6-5 to TRBJ2-3, with 9 nucleotides matching TRBD1. J was trimmed by 2 bases and V by 2 bases; bases with no gene match: 2. Germline V gives CDR1 MNHEY, CDR2 SVGAGI. CDR3 size: 15 residues. CDR3 in amino acids: CASSYGQGYTDTQYF. The CDR3 DNA sequence: TGTGCCAGCAGTTACGGACAGGGGTACACAGATACGCAGTATTTT.

The chain employs TRBV6-1 and TRBJ1-2; D is unresolved. The V and J ends lost 0 bases and 4 bases respectively, with 9 bases between them. The CDR3 loop spans 14 amino acids. Per germline, CDR1 MNHNS and CDR2 SASEGT. This CDR3 is CASSEALGSYGYTF. The DNA for the CDR3 is TGTGCCAGCAGTGAAGCGCTCGGCAGCTATGGCTACACCTTC.

A single count supports this clone. J is TRBJ1-1 and V is TRBV7-9; no firm D call. There are 15 residues in the CDR3. The V end was cut by 7 bases, the J end by 2 bases, with 17 bases between. Germline V gene lookup returns CDR1 SEHNR and CDR2 FQNEAQ (reference sequence). The CDR3 is CASTRGRGDNTEAFF. Here the CDR3 DNA reads TGTGCCAGCACCCGCGGCCGGGGTGATAACACTGAAGCTTTCTTT.

The rearrangement uses TRBV5-4 and TRBJ1-2, with D tentatively TRBD1 (6 bases). From germline, CDR1 is SGHNT and CDR2 YYREEE (reference sequence). The CDR3 covers 15 residues. The V end lost 0 bases, the J end lost 4 bases, and 13 bases lay between the germline ends. This CDR3 is CASSLGPGAPYGYTF. In DNA form, the CDR3 reads TGTGCCAGCAGCTTGGGTCCAGGGGCACCCTATGGCTACACCTTC.

V usage is TRBV5-6 and J usage is TRBJ1-2, with D possibly matching TRBD1 (6 bases). Germline CDR1 is SGHDT and CDR2 is YYEEEE. The V and J ends lost 5 bases and 4 bases respectively, with 24 bases between them. The CDR3 sequence is 17 residues long. CDR3 sequence reads: CASSTSNWTEIFYGYTF. CDR3 in DNA: TGTGCCAGCAGTACCTCAAATTGGACAGAAATTTTCTATGGCTACACCTTC. The full variable domain, rest sourced from reference TRBV5-6 and TRBJ1-2, is DAGVTQSPTHLIKTRGQQVTLRCSPKSGHDTVSWYQQALGQGPQFIFQYYEEEERQRGNFPDRFSGHQFPNYSSELNVNALLLGDSALYLCASSTSNWTEIFYGYTFGSGTRLTVV.

This chain connects TRBV5-5 to TRBJ2-5, with 10 positions matching TRBD2. Germline V CDR1 and CDR2: SGHKS, YYEKEE (reference sequence). The CDR3 extends over 16 amino acids. After removal of 0 bases from V and 5 bases from J, the junction contained 7 bases not matched to a gene. This chain's CDR3 is CASSLGVAGGPETQYF. In DNA form, the CDR3 reads TGTGCCAGCAGCTTGGGAGTAGCGGGGGGCCCGGAGACCCAGTACTTC.

Here the CDR3 reads CASPAPGSDSNQPQHF. DNA of the CDR3: TGTGCCAGCCCAGCGCCGGGATCGGATAGCAATCAGCCCCAGCATTTT. This chain joins TRBV6-4 and TRBJ1-5; D gene unclear. The CDR3 consists of 16 residues. The ends were cut back, 8 bases at V and 0 bases at J, with 17 bases in the middle. Germline CDR1 MRHNA, CDR2 SNTAGT.

The V gene is TRBV28, the J gene TRBJ2-2, with 7 bases that match TRBD1. The CDR3 is 13 residues long. Trimming took 6 bases from V and 5 from J; bases not matched to a gene: 3. From germline, CDR1 is MDHEN and CDR2 SYDVKM. CDR3 protein: CASRPGGTGELFF. In nucleotides, the CDR3 is TGTGCCAGCAGACCAGGGGGTACCGGGGAGCTGTTTTTT. Variable domain in full (rest from reference TRBV28 and TRBJ2-2): DVKVTQSSRYLVKRTGEKVFLECVQDMDHENMFWYRQDPGLGLRLIYFSYDVKMKEKGDIPEGYSVSREKKERFSLILESASTNQTSMYLCASRPGGTGELFFGEGSRLTVL.

V usage is TRBV10-3 and J usage is TRBJ2-7, with TRBD1 matching over 9 bases. The junction had 2 bases not matched to a gene; V was cut back by 6 bases and J by 2 bases. This CDR3 has 13 amino acids. Per germline, CDR1 ENHRY and CDR2 SYGVKD. The CDR3 DNA reads TGTGCCATCAGGGGACAGGGTACCTACGAGCAGTACTTC. This sequence encodes CAIRGQGTYEQYF.

The rearrangement uses TRBV19 and TRBJ1-2; perhaps TRBD1 as D (5 bases). Trimming shortened V by 1 base and J by 0 bases, and 15 bases separated the two germline ends. The CDR3 sequence is 17 residues long. The germline V gene has CDR1 LNHDA and CDR2 SQIVND (reference sequence). CDR3 sequence reads: CASSIVTGRGPNYGYTF. CDR3 coding DNA: TGTGCCAGTAGTATAGTAACTGGTCGGGGACCTAACTATGGCTACACCTTC.

This chain uses TRBV20-1 with TRBJ1-2; D gene unclear. This CDR3 is 11 amino acids long. Germline assignment: CDR1 DFQATT and CDR2 SNEGSKA (reference sequence). The V and J ends lost 7 bases and 3 bases respectively, with 9 bases between them. CDR3 DNA sequence: TGCAGTGTTGAGACGGACTATGGCTACACCTTC. Encoded protein: CSVETDYGYTF.

The rearrangement joins TRBV2 to TRBJ2-1; possible D gene TRBD1, 5 bases. CDR3 length: 12 amino acids. Germline V gene sequence: CDR1 SNHLY, CDR2 FYNNEI. V lost 4 bases to trimming and J lost 13 bases, with 14 bases between them. In DNA form, the CDR3 reads TGTGCCAGCAGTGCTACAGGAATAAGACAGTTCTTC. Its translation: CASSATGIRQFF.

This clone was counted once. V and J are TRBV29-1 and TRBJ2-7; D tentatively fits TRBD1 or TRBD2 (5 bases each). Germline V gene lookup returns CDR1 SQVTM and CDR2 ANQGSEA. Trimming removed 4 bases at V and 4 bases at J, with 14 bases between. The CDR3 extends over 13 amino acids. This chain's CDR3 is CSVVGGVNYEQYF. DNA of the CDR3: TGCAGCGTTGTTGGGGGAGTCAATTACGAGCAGTACTTC.